This T cell receptor (beta chain) was sequenced during a study of blood T cell repertoires in COVID-19. About the study: Both acute and convalescent COVID-19 samples were obtained from the United States, Italy and Spain.

CDR1 is MNHEY, CDR2 SVGAGI, per germline. CDR3 length: 13 amino acids. The ends were cut back, 3 bases at V and 5 bases at J, with 8 bases in the middle. Followed longitudinally, the Seattle patients had been enrolled during active infection. Per the authors' pipeline: Nucleated cell counts were estimated from reference gene primer amplification. The table came from immunoSEQ multiplex PCR; TCRdb's copy has only in-frame clones and leaves some out. From that table come the V and J calls and clone size; the DNA was used to work out D and trimming. The sample lists about 430,000 clones, about 90% occurring once.

The TCR originated in a young man with COVID-19, enrolled during active disease. The specimen sequenced was peripheral blood. The rearrangement joins TRBV6-5 to TRBJ1-5; D gene unclear. The CDR3, as DNA: TGTGCCAGCAGTTATTCGGGAGATCAGCCCCAGCATTTT. Its protein product is CASSYSGDQPQHF.